A single sample gave rise to the 2 T cell receptor beta chains below, sequenced in a study of OX40 agonist ivuxolimab in advanced cancers. Library preparation employed the immunoSEQ multiplex PCR assay. The source is immuneACCESS, and TCRdb retained only in-frame sequences with V and J called. Part of the clones is not carried over; for the studies checked, unresolved V genes explain less than half of this, and the remainder is unexplained. The sample has around 50,000 clones on record, 75% to 85% of them singletons. The biggest ten clones account for about 3.1% of the sample. Here the sequenced sample was CD4+ or CD8+ T cells sorted from blood, taken in a trial of the OX40 agonist ivuxolimab. The source of these receptors is an adult with an advanced solid tumor such as melanoma, head and neck, liver or kidney cancer.

The rearrangement uses TRBV7-2 and TRBJ1-1; D gene uncertain. This CDR3 is built from 11 residues. The V and J ends lost 1 base and 9 bases respectively, with 6 bases between them. Germline V gene sequence: CDR1 SGHTA, CDR2 FQGNSA. CDR3 loop: CASSLERKAFF. In DNA form, the CDR3 reads TGTGCCAGCAGCTTAGAGCGGAAAGCTTTCTTT.

This chain joins TRBV6-6 and TRBJ2-7; D is possibly TRBD2 (6 bases). The CDR3 runs to 15 residues. Trimming took off 0 bases at V and 5 bases at J, with 14 bases between the two ends. CDR1 and CDR2 from the germline V gene are MNHNY and SVGAGI (reference sequence). CDR3 DNA: TGTGCCAGCAGTTACTCCCTGGGGGGTAGGGACGAGCAGTACTTC. Protein product: CASSYSLGGRDEQYF.